This TCR beta chain was sequenced in a study of cytomegalovirus exposure and HLA in healthy donors. Study-level points and caveats: The majority of CMV-associated TCR beta chains were reported as apparently HLA-restricted in a later analysis.

The PCR used 60 Vbeta and 13 Jbeta primers. Sequencing was performed with immunoSEQ multiplex PCR; in TCRdb, only in-frame clones are kept and a portion is missing. The sample holds about 54,000 clones. CDR3 length: 15 residues. The V gene's germline CDR1 is SEHNR and CDR2 FQNEAQ (reference sequence). Trimming left V 1 base short and J 2 bases short, with 9 bases between. Remarks on this clone: Its antigen is still unknown.

This chain uses TRBV7-9 with TRBJ1-5; D is unclear. Sequencing input: PBMCs. The TCR sequence derives from a woman aged 40 to 55 in good health and CMV-seronegative. The CDR3 loop reads CASSLGQSGNQPQHF. The CDR3 DNA reads as TGTGCCAGCAGCTTAGGACAATCCGGCAATCAGCCCCAGCATTTT.